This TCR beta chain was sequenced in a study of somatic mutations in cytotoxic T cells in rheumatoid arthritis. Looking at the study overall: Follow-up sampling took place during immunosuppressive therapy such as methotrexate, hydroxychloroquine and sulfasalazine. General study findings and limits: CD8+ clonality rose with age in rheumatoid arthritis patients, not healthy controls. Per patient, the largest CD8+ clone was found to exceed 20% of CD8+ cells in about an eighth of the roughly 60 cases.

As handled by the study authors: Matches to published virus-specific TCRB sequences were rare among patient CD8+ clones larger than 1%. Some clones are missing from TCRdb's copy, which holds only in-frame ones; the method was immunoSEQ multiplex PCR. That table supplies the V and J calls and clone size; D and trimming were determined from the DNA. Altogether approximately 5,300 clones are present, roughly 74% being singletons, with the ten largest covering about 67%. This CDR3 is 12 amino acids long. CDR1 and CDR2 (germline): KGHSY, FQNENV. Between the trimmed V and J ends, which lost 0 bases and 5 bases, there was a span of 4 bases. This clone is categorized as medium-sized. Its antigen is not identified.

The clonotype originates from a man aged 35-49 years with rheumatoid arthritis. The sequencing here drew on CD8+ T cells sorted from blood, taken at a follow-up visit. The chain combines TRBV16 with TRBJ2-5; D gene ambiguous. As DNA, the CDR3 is TGTGCCAGCAGCCAATCGGGGGAGACCCAGTACTTC. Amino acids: CASSQSGETQYF.